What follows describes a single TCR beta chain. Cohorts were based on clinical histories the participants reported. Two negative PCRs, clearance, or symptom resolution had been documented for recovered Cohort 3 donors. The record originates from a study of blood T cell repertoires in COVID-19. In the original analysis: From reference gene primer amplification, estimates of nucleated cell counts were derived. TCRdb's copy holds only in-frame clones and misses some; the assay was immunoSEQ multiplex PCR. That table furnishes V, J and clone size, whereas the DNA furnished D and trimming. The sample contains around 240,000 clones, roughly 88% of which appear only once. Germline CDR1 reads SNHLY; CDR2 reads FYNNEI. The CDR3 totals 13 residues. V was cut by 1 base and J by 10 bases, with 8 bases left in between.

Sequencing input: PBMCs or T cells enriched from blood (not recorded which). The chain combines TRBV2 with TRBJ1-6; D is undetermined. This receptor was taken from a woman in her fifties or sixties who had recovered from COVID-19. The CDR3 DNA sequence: TGTGCCAGCAGTGAAGACAGTGACTCACCCCTCCACTTT. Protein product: CASSEDSDSPLHF.